This entry describes one TCR beta chain. This sample is drawn from a study of blood T cell repertoires in COVID-19. The method was immunoSEQ multiplex PCR; TCRdb's version includes in-frame clones alone and lacks a portion of them. Here the sample spans about 180,000 clones, about 86% being singletons. This TCR was sampled from a man aged 50 to 60 with active or convalescent COVID-19. The sample consisted of peripheral blood.

The CDR3 loop reads CATSDFRGADNTIYF. The CDR3 coding sequence is TGTGCCACCAGTGATTTTCGGGGGGCGGATAACACCATATATTTT. The V call is TRBV24-1, the J call TRBJ1-3; possible D gene TRBD1, 6 bases. CDR3 length equals 15 residues. The V end lost 1 base, the J end lost 7 bases, and 13 bases lay between the germline ends. CDR1 and CDR2 from the germline V gene are KGHDR and SFDVKD.